This entry concerns a single T cell receptor beta chain. RNA was extracted and reverse transcribed into cDNA as the sequencing template. Generated by immunoSEQ multiplex PCR, the TCRdb table keeps only in-frame clones and is missing some. The repertoire consists of about 270,000 clones, with around three fifths occurring once and the leading ten covering roughly 0.88%. This record comes from a study of CD8+ T cells in alopecia areata. Overall study context: A 6-month period off drug followed tofacitinib, which lasted 6 to 18 months.

Trimming removed 1 base at V and 2 bases at J, with 11 bases between. The CDR3 totals 15 residues. The germline V gene encodes CDR1 SGHNT and CDR2 YYREEE (reference sequence). Sample treatment: oral pan-JAK inhibitor, 5-10 mg twice daily. The chain employs TRBV5-4 and TRBJ2-3; D possibly corresponds to TRBD2 (5 bases). The sequence was obtained from a human donor with alopecia areata. The specimen comprised CD4+ T cells sorted from blood, sampled at approximately week 51, from a patient treated with tofacitinib. As DNA, the CDR3 is TGTGCCAGCAGCTTGAAGCAGCGGTACACAGATACGCAGTATTTT. This sequence encodes CASSLKQRYTDTQYF.